The present entry profiles one T cell receptor (beta chain) with its context. Its antigen is still unknown. TCRdb's copy holds only in-frame clones and misses some; the assay was immunoSEQ multiplex PCR. The sample lists around 150,000 clones; 80% to 95% were seen once. Germline assignment: CDR1 MGHRA and CDR2 YSYEKL. There are 18 residues in the CDR3. V lost 0 bases and J 0 bases, leaving 17 bases between the germline ends. The sample belongs to a study of T cell responses to AZD1222 COVID-19 vaccine. The study's findings and limits: Just a handful of AZD1222 recipients were seropositive at baseline.

Sequencing was performed on peripheral blood, taken 28 days after the second AZD1222 dose. The J gene is TRBJ1-1, the V gene TRBV4-1, with D perhaps TRBD1 (6 bases). The origin of this receptor is an adult who received the AZD1222 COVID-19 vaccine. The CDR3 here is CASSQDHRDGFMNTEAFF. The CDR3 DNA reads TGCGCCAGCAGCCAAGACCACAGGGACGGCTTCATGAACACTGAAGCTTTCTTT.